The next 23 T cell receptor beta chains were all read from a single sample in a study of CD8+CD57+ T cells in acquired aplastic anemia. Profiling of TCR beta VDJ combinations and CDR3 sequences used genomic DNA as template. TCRdb passed the reads through MiXCR, listing each CDR3 protein once. Among hundreds of thousands of distinct CDR3 sequences listed, 65% to 75% were seen once. Sequenced: sorted CD4+, CD8+, or CD8+CD57+ T cells (not recorded which) from PBMCs. The receptors originated from a human donor in good health, serving as a control.

The V call is TRBV7-2, the J call TRBJ1-3; 9 bases align to TRBD1. The DNA end is a closer match to TRBJ2-3, so the J assignment may be wrong. Germline V gene lookup returns CDR1 SGHTA and CDR2 FQGNSA. The CDR3 runs to 15 residues. Here the CDR3 reads CASSLLGTGGYKQYF. CDR3 sequence (DNA): TGTGCCAGCAGCTTACTCGGTACAGGGGGCTACAAGCAGTATTTT.

V is TRBV2 and J is TRBJ2-1, with 8 bases lining up with TRBD2. The CDR3 covers 14 residues. Germline-derived CDR1 and CDR2 are SNHLY and FYNNEI. With 7 bases clipped from V and 4 bases from J, the junction kept 6 bases outside the gene matches. The CDR3 here is CASKALAGYNEQFF. CDR3 DNA sequence: TGTGCCAGCAAGGCCCTAGCGGGTTACAATGAGCAGTTCTTC.

This clonotype came up once. The junction does not match germline at one end; this may be a read error. The rearrangement uses TRBV7-7 and TRBJ1-6; the D gene is possibly TRBD1 (5 bases). Germline V gene lookup returns CDR1 SSHAT and CDR2 FNYEAQ (reference sequence). CDR3 length: 17 amino acids. In DNA form, the CDR3 reads TGTGCTAGCAGCCCGGGACTAGCGGGGAACAATGAGCAGCCCCTCCACTTT. This translates into CASSPGLAGNNEQPLHF. Variable domain in full (rest from reference TRBV7-7 and TRBJ1-6): GAGVSQSPRYKVTKRGQDVTLRCDPISSHATLYWYQQALGQGPEFLTYFNYEAQPDKSGLPSDRFSAERPEGSISTLTIQRTEQRDSAMYRCASSPGLAGNNEQPLHFGNGTRLTVT.

This clonotype was detected ten times or more. The chain joins TRBV20-1 to TRBJ2-5; D is uncertain. The CDR3 is 11 amino acids. Germline assignment: CDR1 DFQATT and CDR2 SNEGSKA (reference sequence). The V gene lost 0 bases and the J gene lost 5 bases, with 4 bases spanning the gap. CDR3 residues: CSARDWETQYF. The CDR3 DNA reads TGCAGTGCTAGAGACTGGGAGACCCAGTACTTC.

The gene calls are TRBV20-1 and TRBJ2-7; tentative D call: TRBD1 (6 bases). This CDR3 region has 13 residues. Trimming pared 6 bases from V and 2 bases from J, leaving 14 bases between. Germline V CDR1 and CDR2: DFQATT, SNEGSKA (reference sequence). CDR3 protein: CSALNRAPYEQYF. The CDR3 DNA sequence: TGCAGTGCACTCAACAGGGCTCCCTACGAGCAGTACTTC.

This clonotype has a count of ten or more. This chain joins TRBV12-3 or TRBV12-4 and TRBJ1-1; 7 nucleotides align to TRBD1. J was trimmed by 1 base and V by 6 bases; bases with no gene match: 5. The CDR3 totals 14 residues. DNA of the CDR3: TGTGCCAGCAGCCTGGGACAGACGAACACTGAAGCTTTCTTT. This sequence encodes CASSLGQTNTEAFF.

The chain combines TRBV7-2 with TRBJ2-7; D is undetermined. Between the trimmed V and J ends, which lost 3 bases and 3 bases, there was a span of 12 bases. Germline V gives CDR1 SGHTA, CDR2 FQGNSA. The CDR3 consists of 14 residues. The CDR3 coding sequence is TGTGCCAGCAGCTTGGTGCTGGGTGGCTACGAGCAGTACTTC. Residues: CASSLVLGGYEQYF.

This clonotype has more than one count but fewer than ten. The CDR3 DNA reads as TGTGCCAGCGCCATGGGCGGGGGTTCCTACGAGCAGTACTTC. Translating gives CASAMGGGSYEQYF. The chain joins TRBV2 to TRBJ2-7, with 7 positions matching TRBD2. This CDR3 is 14 amino acids long. The germline V gene has CDR1 SNHLY and CDR2 FYNNEI. Losses at the gene ends were 8 bases for V and 1 base for J; bases not matched to a gene: 8.

About this clonotype: A read error is likely, as this CDR3 ends without the conserved phenylalanine or tryptophan. The limits of the CDR3 on the DNA are not certain, so only TCRdb's listed CDR3 is given. The chain couples TRBV2 to TRBJ1-2; the DNA was not compared with TRBD1, the D call given in the table. Germline V gene sequence: CDR1 SNHLY, CDR2 FYNNEI. The CDR3 adds up to 15 amino acids, both ends counted. The CDR3 sequence: CASSLRQEGDRGYAL.

The rearrangement uses TRBV20-1 and TRBJ2-2; D is ambiguous. The V end lost 4 bases, the J end lost 7 bases, and 16 bases lay between the germline ends. Germline CDR1 is DFQATT and CDR2 is SNEGSKA (reference sequence). There are 14 residues in the CDR3. DNA of the CDR3: TGCAGTGCTACCCAGACCCGTATTTTCGGGGAGCTGTTTTTT. Encoded protein: CSATQTRIFGELFF.

Comment on this clonotype: A much larger clone sits a single nucleotide away, making a read error possible. The V and J genes are TRBV30 and TRBJ1-2; D gene ambiguous. V gave up 0 bases and J gave up 5 bases, with 7 bases separating them. Germline-derived CDR1 and CDR2 are GTSNPN and SVGIG (reference sequence). This CDR3 is built from 12 residues. The CDR3 loop is CAWSVWEYGYTF. In DNA, the CDR3 is TGTGCCTGGAGTGTATGGGAATATGGCTACACCTTC.

The rearrangement uses TRBV20-1 and TRBJ2-3; possibly TRBD2 for D (6 bases). Looked up from germline, CDR1 is DFQATT and CDR2 is SNEGSKA (reference sequence). There are 15 residues in the CDR3. The V end was cut by 1 base, the J end by 0 bases, with 11 bases between. CDR3 bases: TGCAGTGCTAGAGTTCGGGACTCTAGCACAGATACGCAGTATTTT. Its protein product is CSARVRDSSTDTQYF.

This clonotype was seen at least ten times. This sequence joins TRBV12-3 or TRBV12-4 and TRBJ2-3; 9 bases are shared with TRBD2. CDR3 size: 14 residues. V was clipped by 4 bases and J by 8 bases; unmatched bases: 7. CDR3: CASSSTSGVVTQYF. CDR3 sequence (DNA): TGTGCCAGCAGTTCGACTAGCGGAGTCGTTACGCAGTATTTT.

This clonotype was found many times. The chain has TRBV9 and TRBJ1-2, with D possibly being TRBD1 (6 bases). CDR3 size: 17 residues. V lost 4 bases, J lost 4 bases, and 23 bases lay in between. From germline, CDR1 is SGDLS and CDR2 YYNGEE. CDR3 amino acids: CASSQTGGQRGGYGYTF. Here the CDR3 DNA reads TGTGCCAGCAGCCAGACAGGAGGTCAGAGGGGCGGCTATGGCTACACCTTC.

The rearrangement joins TRBV5-6 to TRBJ1-1, with D maybe TRBD1 (5 bases). Germline CDR1 is SGHDT and CDR2 is YYEEEE. The germline V and J ends were trimmed by 0 bases and 9 bases, with 12 bases remaining between them. The CDR3 is 13 residues long. CDR3 in DNA: TGTGCCAGCAGCTTGGCCGGGGGAGGGAAAGCTTTCTTT. It yields the protein CASSLAGGGKAFF.

This clonotype was seen a few times. This rearrangement joins TRBV15 to TRBJ1-5; D is undetermined. The ends were cut back, 1 base at V and 3 bases at J, with 13 bases in the middle. The CDR3 runs 16 residues. Germline assignment: CDR1 LNHNV and CDR2 YYDKDF (reference sequence). This chain's CDR3 is CATSRGWTDSNQPQHF. CDR3 bases: TGTGCCACCAGCAGAGGGTGGACTGACTCCAATCAGCCCCAGCATTTT. The entire variable domain, with the rest obtained from reference TRBV15 and TRBJ1-5, is as follows: DAMVIQNPRYQVTQFGKPVTLSCSQTLNHNVMYWYQQKSSQAPKLLFHYYDKDFNNEADTPDNFQSRRPNTSFCFLDIRSPGLGDTAMYLCATSRGWTDSNQPQHFGDGTRLSIL.

V is TRBV6-1 and J is TRBJ1-5; D is possibly TRBD1 (5 bases). Trimming left V 4 bases short and J 3 bases short, with 13 bases between. The CDR3 is made up of 15 amino acids. CDR1 is MNHNS, CDR2 SASEGT, per germline. This CDR3 reads CASSVEGQINQPQHF. DNA of the CDR3: TGTGCCAGCAGTGTCGAGGGGCAGATCAATCAGCCCCAGCATTTT.

This clonotype was counted ten times or more. The V and J genes are TRBV9 and TRBJ2-1; D gene ambiguous. Germline CDR1 is SGDLS and CDR2 is YYNGEE. V lost 3 bases to trimming and J lost 1 base, with 11 bases between them. The CDR3 has 15 amino acids. The CDR3 here is CASSAGRSSYNEQFF. CDR3 coding DNA: TGTGCCAGCAGCGCAGGACGATCGTCCTACAATGAGCAGTTCTTC.

This clonotype was observed at least ten times. CDR3 DNA: TGTGCCAGATTTGAGGCAACTAATGAAAAACTGTTTTTT. It yields the protein CARFEATNEKLFF. V gene TRBV7-6 combines with J gene TRBJ1-4; D remains unclear. CDR3 length: 13 residues. The germline V gene has CDR1 SGHVS and CDR2 FNYEAQ. The germline V and J ends were trimmed by 9 bases and 0 bases, with 8 bases remaining between them.

This clonotype is a singleton in its sample. At one boundary the junction diverges from the germline segment, which might be a read error. The chain joins TRBV20-1 to TRBJ1-5, with a tentative D call TRBD1 (6 bases). Germline CDR1 reads DFQATT; CDR2 reads SNEGSKA (reference sequence). The CDR3 runs 13 residues. DNA for the CDR3: TGCAGCGCTAACGGACGGGACAAGGATGCCCAGCATTTT. Translating gives CSANGRDKDAQHF.

This clonotype was detected many times. V gene TRBV6-1 combines with J gene TRBJ1-3; tentative D call: TRBD1 (5 bases). CDR1 is MNHNS, CDR2 SASEGT, per germline. Trimming stripped 1 base from V and 2 bases from J, with 18 bases between. The CDR3 spans 18 residues. The CDR3 here is CASSEVVGTAGTGNTIYF. The CDR3 DNA reads as TGTGCCAGCAGTGAAGTTGTGGGGACCGCAGGGACTGGAAACACCATATATTTT.

For this clonotype: Since no conserved phenylalanine or tryptophan closes the CDR3, a read error is the likely cause. No DNA is shown, since the ends of the CDR3 on it are uncertain; the CDR3 is the one TCRdb lists. This chain links TRBV5-5 with TRBJ1-2. Germline V lookup: CDR1 SGHKS, CDR2 YYEKEE (reference sequence). Both ends counted, the CDR3 spans 12 residues. CDR3 sequence reads: CASSLTNYGYAL.

This clonotype was found once. Without the conserved terminal phenylalanine or tryptophan, this CDR3 likely stems from a read error. The DNA is left out, because the CDR3 cannot be placed on it with certainty; the CDR3 is given as TCRdb lists it. The V gene is TRBV9, the J gene TRBJ1-2. The CDR3 is made up of 13 amino acids, end residues included. Germline V gene data show CDR1 as SGDLS and CDR2 as YYNGEE. The CDR3 sequence is CASSVDNRFYTFV.